This entry features one TCR beta chain sequence. Its matching antigen is unknown. The primer mix had 60 Vbeta and 13 Jbeta primers. Method: immunoSEQ multiplex PCR; TCRdb's copy keeps in-frame clones and lacks some. The sample shows 150,000 or so clones, about 79% of them seen only once. The CDR3 contains 17 residues. Germline trimming cut 2 bases from V and 5 bases from J; bases unmatched to any gene: 9. The germline V gene has CDR1 KGHSH and CDR2 LQKENI. The sample comes from a study of cytomegalovirus exposure and HLA in healthy donors. Study-wide results and limits: The study labeled 164 TCR beta chains cytomegalovirus-associated.

This rearrangement joins TRBV18 to TRBJ2-7; 13 bases are a match to TRBD2. Sequencing was performed on PBMCs. This TCR came from a female donor in good health and CMV-seronegative. CDR3 DNA sequence: TGTGCCAGCTCACCAGTGACTAGCGGGAGGTCCCGGCACGAGCAGTACTTC. This codes for CASSPVTSGRSRHEQYF. Looking up the rest from reference TRBV18 and TRBJ2-7 gives the full variable domain: NAGVMQNPRHLVRRRGQEARLRCSPMKGHSHVYWYRQLPEEGLKFMVYLQKENIIDESGMPKERFSAEFPKEGPSILRIQQVVRGDSAAYFCASSPVTSGRSRHEQYFGPGTRLTVT.